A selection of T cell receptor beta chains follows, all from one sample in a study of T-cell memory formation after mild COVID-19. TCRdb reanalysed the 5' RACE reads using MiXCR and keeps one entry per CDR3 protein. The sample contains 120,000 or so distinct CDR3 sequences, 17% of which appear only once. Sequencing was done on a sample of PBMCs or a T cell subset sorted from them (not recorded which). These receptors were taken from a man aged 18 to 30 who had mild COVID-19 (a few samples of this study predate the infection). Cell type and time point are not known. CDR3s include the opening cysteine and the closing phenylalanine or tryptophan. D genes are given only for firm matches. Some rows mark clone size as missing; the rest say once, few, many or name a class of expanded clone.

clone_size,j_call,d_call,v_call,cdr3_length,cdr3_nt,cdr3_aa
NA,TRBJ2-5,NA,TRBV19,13,TGTGCCACCGGAGGTGCCTCCGGAGAGACCCAGTACTTC,CATGGASGETQYF
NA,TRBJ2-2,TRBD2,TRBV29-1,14,TGCAGCGTTGGGGGGACTAGCATCACCGGGGAGCTGTTTTTT,CSVGGTSITGELFF
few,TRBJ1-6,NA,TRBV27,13,TGTGCCAGCAGTCCGTGGATCCGGGCACCCCTCCACTTT,CASSPWIRAPLHF
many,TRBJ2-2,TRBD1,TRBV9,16,TGTGCCAGCAGCACCCGGGACAGGCCCAACACCGGGGAGCTGTTTTTT,CASSTRDRPNTGELFF
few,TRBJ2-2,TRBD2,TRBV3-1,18,TGTGCCAGCAGCCAACCTTCATCGGGAGGGGAGGCCACCGGGGAGCTGTTTTTT,CASSQPSSGGEATGELFF
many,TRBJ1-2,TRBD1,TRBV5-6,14,TGTGCCAGCAGCAGATACTACAGGGGGCCTGGCTACACCTTC,CASSRYYRGPGYTF
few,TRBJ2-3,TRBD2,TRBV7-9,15,TGTGCCAGCAGCTTAGCGGGGGGGACCACAGATACGCAGTATTTT,CASSLAGGTTDTQYF
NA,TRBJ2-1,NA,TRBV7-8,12,TGTGCCAGCAGGCCGGAATACAATGAGCAGTTCTTC,CASRPEYNEQFF
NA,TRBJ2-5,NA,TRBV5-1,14,TGCGCCAGCAGCTTGGGGGGGCGAGAGGAGACCCAGTACTTC,CASSLGGREETQYF
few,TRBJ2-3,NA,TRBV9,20,TGTGCCAGCAGCGTAGGAAATTCCGGCACGGCAGGGCCTAGCACAGATACGCAGTATTTT,CASSVGNSGTAGPSTDTQYF
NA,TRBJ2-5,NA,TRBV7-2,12,TGTGCCAGCAGCTCAAAAGGGGAGACCCAGTACTTC,CASSSKGETQYF
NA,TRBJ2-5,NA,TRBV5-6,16,TGTGCCAGCAGCTTGGTGTTTCTGGGGGTAGGAGAGACCCAGTACTTC,CASSLVFLGVGETQYF
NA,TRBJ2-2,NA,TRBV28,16,TGTGCCAGCCTCCCGGCGGGGCTAACGAACACCGGGGAGCTGTTTTTT,CASLPAGLTNTGELFF
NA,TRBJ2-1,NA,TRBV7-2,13,TGTGCCAGCAGCTTCGGCCGGGTCAATGAGCAGTTCTTC,CASSFGRVNEQFF
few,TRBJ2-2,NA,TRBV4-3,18,TGCGCCAGCAGCCAAGAACTCTTGAGGAGACTGAACACCGGGGAGCTGTTTTTT,CASSQELLRRLNTGELFF
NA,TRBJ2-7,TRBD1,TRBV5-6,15,TGTGCCAGCAGCTTGAGTACAGGGGCATTCTACGAGCAGTACTTC,CASSLSTGAFYEQYF
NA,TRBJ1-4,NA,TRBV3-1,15,TGTGCCAGCAGCCAGGACCTCATCTCAGCGGGAAAACTGTTTTTT,CASSQDLISAGKLFF
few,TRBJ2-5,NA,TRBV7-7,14,TGTGCCAGCAGCTCCAAGACAGGACAAGAGACCCAGTACTTC,CASSSKTGQETQYF
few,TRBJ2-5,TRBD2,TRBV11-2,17,TGTGCCAGCAGCCAAGGGACTAGCGGGGGAACCCAAGAGACCCAGTACTTC,CASSQGTSGGTQETQYF
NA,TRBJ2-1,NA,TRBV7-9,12,TGTGCCAGCAGCTTAGAATCAGGGATTCAGTTCTTC,CASSLESGIQFF
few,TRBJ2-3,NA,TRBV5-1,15,TGCGCCAGCAGCTTCTCCCAGCGCACCACAGATACGCAGTATTTT,CASSFSQRTTDTQYF
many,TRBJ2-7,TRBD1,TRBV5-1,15,TGCGCCAGCAGAAGTCCCGGGACAGTAAACGACGAGCAGTACTTC,CASRSPGTVNDEQYF
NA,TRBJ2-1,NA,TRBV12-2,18,TGTGCAAGTCGCTTAGCGACTAGCGGGGGGAGCTCCTACAATGAGCAGTTCTTC,CASRLATSGGSSYNEQFF
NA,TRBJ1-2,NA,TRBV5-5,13,TGTGCCAGCAGCGGGGACGCCGGCTATGGCTACACCTTC,CASSGDAGYGYTF
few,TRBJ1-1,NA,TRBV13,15,TGTGCCAGCAGCTTAGGTGGCAGGGGATACACTGAAGCTTTCTTT,CASSLGGRGYTEAFF
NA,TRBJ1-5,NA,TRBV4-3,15,TGCGCCAGCAGCCAAGAGTTAGGTGCCAATCAGCCCCAGCATTTT,CASSQELGANQPQHF
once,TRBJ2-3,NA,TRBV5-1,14,TGCGCCAGCAGCCCTTCCAGCGGTGGGGGAACGCAGTATTTT,CASSPSSGGGTQYF
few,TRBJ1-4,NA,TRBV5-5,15,TGTGCCAGCAGCTTGGAAATGGCAACTAATGAAAAACTGTTTTTT,CASSLEMATNEKLFF
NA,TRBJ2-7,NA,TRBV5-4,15,TGTGCCAGCAGCTCGACTCGTGGTCGGGGCTACGAGCAGTACTTC,CASSSTRGRGYEQYF